This passage covers 14 T cell receptor beta chains from one sample sequenced in a study of T cell repertoires in aging, cancer and after chemotherapy. Rearranged V-D-J TRB sequences were amplified with a mixed TRB-A/B primer pool. TCRdb analysed the multiplex PCR reads with MiXCR anew, one entry per CDR3 protein. Of about 17,000 distinct CDR3 sequences in the sample, about 46% were seen once. TCR beta rearrangements were amplified from peripheral blood genomic DNA. The specimen sequenced was blood. These receptors were obtained from a human donor in good health.

This clonotype was seen only a few times. The gene calls are TRBV6-2 or TRBV6-3 and TRBJ2-6, with a tentative D call TRBD1 (6 bases). Trimming pared 7 bases from V and 0 bases from J, leaving 10 bases between. Looked up from germline, CDR1 is MNHEY and CDR2 is SVGEGT. The CDR3 is 15 residues long. CDR3 sequence reads: CASTSDSSGANVLTF. DNA of the CDR3: TGTGCCAGCACCTCGGACAGCTCTGGGGCCAACGTCCTGACTTTC.

This clonotype occurred a few times. V is TRBV29-1 and J is TRBJ2-7; 7 bases map to TRBD2. Germline V gene lookup returns CDR1 SQVTM and CDR2 ANQGSEA. The V gene end was trimmed by 6 bases and the J gene end by 3 bases; junction bases not matched to a gene: 5. This CDR3 region has 12 residues. Here the CDR3 DNA reads TGCAGCGTCAGCGGGACTAACTACGAGCAGTACTTC. Translated: CSVSGTNYEQYF.

The rearrangement uses TRBV5-6 and TRBJ2-3; 8 bases are a match to TRBD2. This CDR3 contains 14 residues. V shed 2 bases and J 4 bases; nucleotides not matched to a gene: 3. Germline-derived CDR1 and CDR2 are SGHDT and YYEEEE. CDR3 nucleotides: TGTGCCAGCAGCTTAGGGCGGGGGGCAGATACGCAGTATTTT. Its translation: CASSLGRGADTQYF.

The genes are TRBV18 and TRBJ2-7, with 8 bases lining up with TRBD1. The CDR3 consists of 15 residues. The V gene end was trimmed by 2 bases and the J gene end by 6 bases; junction bases not matched to a gene: 9. Germline lookup yields CDR1 KGHSH and CDR2 LQKENI. The chain's CDR3 is CASSPMQGASLEQYF. DNA for the CDR3: TGTGCCAGCTCACCAATGCAGGGGGCCTCCCTCGAGCAGTACTTC.

The rearrangement uses TRBV10-3 and TRBJ1-4; D is unclear. The CDR3 sequence is 15 residues long. Deletions cut 6 bases from V and 3 bases from J, with 14 bases between. Germline CDR1 ENHRY, CDR2 SYGVKD. The CDR3 loop is CAIRSSGYSNEKLFF. CDR3 sequence (DNA): TGTGCCATCAGGTCCTCCGGGTATTCTAATGAAAAACTGTTTTTT.

This clonotype was recorded only once. This chain joins TRBV7-6 and TRBJ1-2; TRBD1 matches 8 bases. Germline CDR1 SGHVS, CDR2 FNYEAQ. The CDR3 is 14 amino acids. The J segment lost 3 bases and the V segment lost 1 base, leaving 1 base of the junction unmatched. The CDR3 nucleotides read TGTGCCAGCAGCTTAGGGACAGGGTACTATGGCTACACCTTC. Its translation: CASSLGTGYYGYTF.

The rearrangement uses TRBV5-4 and TRBJ2-3, with 7 positions matching TRBD1. The CDR3 extends over 15 amino acids. Germline V lookup: CDR1 SGHNT, CDR2 YYREEE (reference sequence). V lost 2 bases and J lost 2; bases outside the gene matches: 5. The CDR3 region has the DNA TGTGCCAGCAGCTTAATACAGGGGTTCACAGATACGCAGTATTTT. This sequence encodes CASSLIQGFTDTQYF.

This clonotype showed up just once. V gene TRBV19 combines with J gene TRBJ1-3; D is ambiguous. The CDR3 consists of 14 residues. The germline CDR1 and CDR2 sequences are LNHDA and SQIVND (reference sequence). The ends were cut back, 3 bases at V and 0 bases at J, with 6 bases in the middle. The CDR3 region is CASSIGTSGNTIYF. CDR3 sequence (DNA): TGTGCCAGTAGTATTGGCACCTCTGGAAACACCATATATTTT.

The chain carries TRBV6-1 and TRBJ2-2; 11 bases match TRBD2. Per germline, CDR1 MNHNS and CDR2 SASEGT. V gave up 7 bases and J gave up 4 bases; unmatched junction bases: 2. This CDR3 has 14 residues. CDR3 sequence (DNA): TGTGCCAGCACCGGGACTAGCGGCACCGGGGAGCTGTTTTTT. Its protein product is CASTGTSGTGELFF.

The genes are TRBV12-3 or TRBV12-4 and TRBJ2-2, with TRBD2 matching over 7 bases. The CDR3 spans 16 residues. V shed 6 bases, J shed 5 bases, and the junction held 12 bases outside the gene matches. DNA of the CDR3: TGTGCCAGCAGGTCCTGGCTAGCGGAAGCTACCGGGGAGCTGTTTTTT. Translated, it gives CASRSWLAEATGELFF.

The chain recombines TRBV19 with TRBJ2-1; the match to TRBD1 covers 8 bases. CDR1 is LNHDA and CDR2 is SQIVND in the germline V gene (reference sequence). The CDR3 is 16 residues long. Trimming took 4 bases from V and 7 from J; bases not matched to a gene: 12. Here the CDR3 reads CASSKLWTGTGNEQFF. DNA for the CDR3: TGTGCCAGTAGTAAGCTTTGGACAGGGACGGGGAATGAGCAGTTCTTC.

The V call is TRBV30, the J call TRBJ1-2, with 8 bases fitting TRBD1. Looked up from germline, CDR1 is GTSNPN and CDR2 is SVGIG (reference sequence). The CDR3 totals 15 residues. Trimming cost V 3 bases and J 0 bases; bases outside gene matches: 6. Here the CDR3 reads CAWRLTGGANYGYTF. Here the CDR3 DNA reads TGTGCCTGGAGGCTTACAGGGGGAGCTAACTATGGCTACACCTTC.

The chain joins TRBV19 to TRBJ2-1, with D tentatively TRBD1 (5 bases). Deletions cut 3 bases from V and 5 bases from J, with 23 bases between. In germline, CDR1 is LNHDA, CDR2 SQIVND (reference sequence). This CDR3 region has 18 residues. The DNA for the CDR3 is TGTGCCAGTAGTATTGGGGCTCCCTCGTATCTGACGCACAATGAGCAGTTCTTC. Translation gives CASSIGAPSYLTHNEQFF.

Comments on this clonotype: A junction boundary mismatches the germline segment, possibly from a read error. The chain links TRBV18 to TRBJ2-7; TRBD2 might be the D (7 bases). Germline lookup yields CDR1 KGHSH and CDR2 LQKENI. The CDR3 contains 15 residues. Written as DNA, the CDR3 is TGTGCCAGCTCACCTAAAGCGGGACATCTCTACAAGCAGTACTTC. Translating it yields CASSPKAGHLYKQYF.